Sequencing of this TCR beta chain was carried out in a study of blood T cell dynamics during melanoma immunotherapy. Study observations and caveats: It remained unknown if the driving T cell clones were melanoma-specific.

Notes on this clone: Its antigen is unidentified.

Time point meaning: pre-treatment baseline. A fixed DNA input of roughly 0.35 ug was used per bulk PBMC sample. Libraries were prepared by immunoSEQ multiplex PCR; TCRdb keeps only in-frame clonotypes and omits some of them. Among some 5,000 clones, more than 85% were seen once, and the ten largest hold under 20%. Here the sequenced sample was blood, taken from a patient treated with checkpoint blockade. The sequence came from a human donor with melanoma.

Here the CDR3 reads CASSLKGGPYEQYF. CDR3 DNA sequence: TGTGCCAGCAGCCTCAAGGGGGGTCCTTACGAGCAGTACTTC. This chain links TRBV27 with TRBJ2-7; possibly TRBD1 or TRBD2 for D (6 bases each). The germline V gene encodes CDR1 MNHEY and CDR2 SMNVEV (reference sequence). V was pared by 6 bases and J by 4 bases, with 16 bases between. This CDR3 contains 14 residues.